This T cell receptor (beta chain) came from a study of cytomegalovirus exposure and HLA in healthy donors. The CDR3 runs to 16 residues. J was trimmed by 4 bases and V by 4 bases; bases with no gene match: 10. Germline V gene data show CDR1 as SNHLY and CDR2 as FYNNEI. Study-wide results and limits: Rare sequences made up most TCRs, while some public TCRs were found in many donors. A later analysis linked a missense variant in DCLRE1C to the trimming of TCR beta V and J genes. Reports described diagnosis of cytomegalovirus status by the classifier as highly specific and sensitive.

The table lists this clone with a count of one. The antigen is unknown. Primers: 60 Vbeta forward and 13 Jbeta reverse. Data came from immunoSEQ multiplex PCR; TCRdb stores just in-frame clones and leaves some out. The sample contains under 200,000 clones, around three quarters of which appear only once. The sample taken for sequencing was PBMCs. The sequence derives from a woman aged 40 to 50 in good health and CMV-seronegative. The chain has TRBV2 and TRBJ1-3, with TRBD1 identical over 7 bases. CDR3 sequence: CASSVEPGGTGNTIYF. The CDR3 DNA follows: TGTGCCAGCAGTGTAGAACCAGGGGGAACAGGAAACACCATATATTTT.